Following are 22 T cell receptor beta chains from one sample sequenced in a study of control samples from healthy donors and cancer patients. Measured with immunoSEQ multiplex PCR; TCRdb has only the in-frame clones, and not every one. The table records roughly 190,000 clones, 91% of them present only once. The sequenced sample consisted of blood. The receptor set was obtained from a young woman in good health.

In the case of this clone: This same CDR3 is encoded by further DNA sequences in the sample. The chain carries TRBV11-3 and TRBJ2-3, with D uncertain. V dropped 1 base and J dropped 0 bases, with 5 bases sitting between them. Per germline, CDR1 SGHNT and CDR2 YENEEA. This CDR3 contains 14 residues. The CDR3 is CASSLVASTDTQYF. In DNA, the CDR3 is TGTGCCAGCAGCTTAGTGGCCAGCACAGATACGCAGTATTTT. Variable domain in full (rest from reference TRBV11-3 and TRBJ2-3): EAGVVQSPRYKIIEKKQPVAFWCNPISGHNTLYWYLQNLGQGPELLIRYENEEAVDDSQLPKDRFSAERLKGVDSTLKIQPAELGDSAVYLCASSLVASTDTQYFGPGTRLTVL.

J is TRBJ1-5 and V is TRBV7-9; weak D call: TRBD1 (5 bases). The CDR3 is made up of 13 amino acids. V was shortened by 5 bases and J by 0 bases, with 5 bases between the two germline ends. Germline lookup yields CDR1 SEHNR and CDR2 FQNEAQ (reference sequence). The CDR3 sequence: CASSGGSNQPQHF. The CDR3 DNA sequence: TGTGCCAGCAGCGGGGGTAGCAATCAGCCCCAGCATTTT.

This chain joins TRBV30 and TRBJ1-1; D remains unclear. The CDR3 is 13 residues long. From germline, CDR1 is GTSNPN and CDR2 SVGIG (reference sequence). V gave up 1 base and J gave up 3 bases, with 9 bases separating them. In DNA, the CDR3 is TGTGCCTGGAGTGAGGCAGGCCACACTGAAGCTTTCTTT. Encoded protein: CAWSEAGHTEAFF.

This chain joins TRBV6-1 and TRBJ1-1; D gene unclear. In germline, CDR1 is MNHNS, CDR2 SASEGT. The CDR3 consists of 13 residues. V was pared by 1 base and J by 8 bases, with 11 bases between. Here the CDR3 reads CASSEGRRLEAFF. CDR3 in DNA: TGTGCCAGCAGTGAAGGGAGACGTCTAGAAGCTTTCTTT.

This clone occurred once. CDR3 amino acids: CASSSDRAYGYTF. CDR3 nucleotides: TGTGCCAGCAGCTCCGACAGGGCCTATGGCTACACCTTC. The rearrangement joins TRBV11-2 to TRBJ1-2; TRBD1 agrees at 7 bases. Germline V gene sequence: CDR1 SGHAT, CDR2 FQNNGV. The CDR3 extends over 13 amino acids. V lost 4 bases to trimming and J lost 4 bases; unmatched junction nucleotides: 3.

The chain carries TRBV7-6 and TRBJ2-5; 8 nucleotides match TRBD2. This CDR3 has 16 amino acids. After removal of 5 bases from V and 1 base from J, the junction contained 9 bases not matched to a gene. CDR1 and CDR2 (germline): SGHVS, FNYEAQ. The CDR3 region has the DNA TGTGCCAGCAGCCACGCAGCGGGGGCCTCCCAAGAGACCCAGTACTTC. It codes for CASSHAAGASQETQYF.

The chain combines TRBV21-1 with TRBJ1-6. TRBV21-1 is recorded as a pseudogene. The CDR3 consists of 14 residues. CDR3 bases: TGTGCCAGCAGCAAAGCGAAGGTAAGGTCACCCCTCCACTTT. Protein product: CASSKAKVRSPLHF.

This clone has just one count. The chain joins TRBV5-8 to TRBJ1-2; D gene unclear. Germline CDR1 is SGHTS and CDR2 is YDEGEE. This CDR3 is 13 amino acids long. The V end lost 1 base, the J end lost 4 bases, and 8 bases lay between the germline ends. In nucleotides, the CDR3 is TGTGCCAGCAGCTTGCATGCTCCCTATGGCTACACCTTC. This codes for CASSLHAPYGYTF.

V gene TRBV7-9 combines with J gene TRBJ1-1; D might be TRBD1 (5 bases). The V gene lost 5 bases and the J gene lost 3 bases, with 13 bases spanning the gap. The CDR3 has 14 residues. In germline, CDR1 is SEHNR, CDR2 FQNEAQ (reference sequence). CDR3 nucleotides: TGTGCCAGCAGCACCCTCAGGGAGGACACTGAAGCTTTCTTT. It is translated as CASSTLREDTEAFF.

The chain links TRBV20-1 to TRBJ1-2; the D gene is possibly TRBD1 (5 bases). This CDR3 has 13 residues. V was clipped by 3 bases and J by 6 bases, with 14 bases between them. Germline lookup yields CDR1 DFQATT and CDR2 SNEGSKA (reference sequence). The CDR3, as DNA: TGCAGTGCTAGTACTCCGGGACGGAATGGCTACACCTTC. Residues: CSASTPGRNGYTF.

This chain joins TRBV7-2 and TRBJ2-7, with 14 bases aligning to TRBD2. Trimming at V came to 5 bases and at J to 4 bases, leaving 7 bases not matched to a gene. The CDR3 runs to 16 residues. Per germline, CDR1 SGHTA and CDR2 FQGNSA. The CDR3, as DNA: TGTGCCAGCAGCCCCCAAGGACTAGCGGGAGGATACGAGCAGTACTTC. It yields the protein CASSPQGLAGGYEQYF.

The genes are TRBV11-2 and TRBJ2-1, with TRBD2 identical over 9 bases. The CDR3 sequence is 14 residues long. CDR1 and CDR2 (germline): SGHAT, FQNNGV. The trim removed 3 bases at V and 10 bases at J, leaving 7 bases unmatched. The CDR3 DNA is TGTGCCAGCAGCTTTTCTAGCGGGGCCACCGAGCAGTTCTTC. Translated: CASSFSSGATEQFF.

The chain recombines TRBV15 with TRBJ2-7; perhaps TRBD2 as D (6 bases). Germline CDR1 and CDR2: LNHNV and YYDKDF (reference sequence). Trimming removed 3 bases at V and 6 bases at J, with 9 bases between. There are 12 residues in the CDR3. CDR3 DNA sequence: TGTGCCACCAGCAGGGGGGGAAGCGAGCAGTACTTC. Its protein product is CATSRGGSEQYF.

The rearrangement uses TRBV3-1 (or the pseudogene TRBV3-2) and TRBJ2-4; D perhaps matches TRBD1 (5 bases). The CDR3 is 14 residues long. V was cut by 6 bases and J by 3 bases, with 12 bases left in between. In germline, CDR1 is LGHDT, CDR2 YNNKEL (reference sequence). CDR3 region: CASSHQGDKNIQYF. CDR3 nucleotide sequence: TGTGCCAGCAGTCACCAGGGTGACAAAAACATTCAGTACTTC.

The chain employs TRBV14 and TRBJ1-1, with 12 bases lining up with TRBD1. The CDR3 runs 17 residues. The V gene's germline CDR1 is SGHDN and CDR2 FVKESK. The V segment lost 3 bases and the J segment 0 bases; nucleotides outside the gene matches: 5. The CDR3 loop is CASSQGTGGRMNTEAFF. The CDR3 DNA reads TGTGCCAGCAGCCAGGGGACAGGGGGCCGCATGAACACTGAAGCTTTCTTT. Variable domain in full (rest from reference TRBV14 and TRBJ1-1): EAGVTQFPSHSVIEKGQTVTLRCDPISGHDNLYWYRRVMGKEIKFLLHFVKESKQDESGMPNNRFLAERTGGTYSTLKVQPAELEDSGVYFCASSQGTGGRMNTEAFFGQGTRLTVV.

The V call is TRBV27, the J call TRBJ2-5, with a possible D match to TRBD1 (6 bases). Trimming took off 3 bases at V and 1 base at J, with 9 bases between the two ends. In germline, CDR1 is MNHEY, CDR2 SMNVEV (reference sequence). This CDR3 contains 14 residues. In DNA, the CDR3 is TGTGCCAGCAGTTTCCAGGGGCCCCAAGAGACCCAGTACTTC. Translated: CASSFQGPQETQYF.

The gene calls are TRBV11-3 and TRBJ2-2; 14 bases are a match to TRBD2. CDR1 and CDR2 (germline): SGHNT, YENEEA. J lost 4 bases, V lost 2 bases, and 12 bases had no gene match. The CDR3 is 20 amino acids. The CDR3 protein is CASSLTTPMTSGRGTGELFF. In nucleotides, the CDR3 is TGTGCCAGCAGCTTAACGACCCCGATGACTAGCGGGAGGGGCACCGGGGAGCTGTTTTTT.

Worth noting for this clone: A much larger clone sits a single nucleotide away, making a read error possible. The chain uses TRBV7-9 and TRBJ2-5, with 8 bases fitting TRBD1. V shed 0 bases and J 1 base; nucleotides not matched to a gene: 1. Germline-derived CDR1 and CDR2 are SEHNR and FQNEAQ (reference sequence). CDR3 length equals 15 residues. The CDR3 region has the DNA TGTGCCAGCAGCTTAGCGGGACAGGCCCAAGAGACCCAGTACTTC. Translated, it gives CASSLAGQAQETQYF.

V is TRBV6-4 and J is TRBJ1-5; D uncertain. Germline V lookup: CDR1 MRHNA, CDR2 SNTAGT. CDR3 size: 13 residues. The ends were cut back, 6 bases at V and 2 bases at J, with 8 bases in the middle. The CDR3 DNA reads TGTGCCAGCAGCGAAGACGGCAATCAGCCCCAGCATTTT. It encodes CASSEDGNQPQHF.

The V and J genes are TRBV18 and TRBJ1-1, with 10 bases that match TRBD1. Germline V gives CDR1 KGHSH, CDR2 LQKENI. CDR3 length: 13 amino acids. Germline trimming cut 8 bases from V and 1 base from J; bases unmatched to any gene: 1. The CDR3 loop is CASDRGPNTEAFF. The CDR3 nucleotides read TGTGCCAGCGACAGGGGGCCGAACACTGAAGCTTTCTTT.

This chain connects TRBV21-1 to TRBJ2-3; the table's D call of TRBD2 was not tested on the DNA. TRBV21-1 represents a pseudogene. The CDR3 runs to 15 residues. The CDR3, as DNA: TGTGCCAGCAGCAAAGTGGCGGGGACCACAGATACGCAGTATTTT. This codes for CASSKVAGTTDTQYF.

The CDR3 bases are TGCGCCAGCAGTGAGTTGAGGGGCTCCGGCTACACCTTC. Translated: CASSELRGSGYTF. The chain is built from TRBV10-1 and TRBJ1-2, with a tentative D call TRBD1 (5 bases). The V end lost 1 base, the J end lost 8 bases, and 11 bases lay between the germline ends. In germline, CDR1 is WNHNN, CDR2 SYGVQD (reference sequence). CDR3 length: 13 residues.